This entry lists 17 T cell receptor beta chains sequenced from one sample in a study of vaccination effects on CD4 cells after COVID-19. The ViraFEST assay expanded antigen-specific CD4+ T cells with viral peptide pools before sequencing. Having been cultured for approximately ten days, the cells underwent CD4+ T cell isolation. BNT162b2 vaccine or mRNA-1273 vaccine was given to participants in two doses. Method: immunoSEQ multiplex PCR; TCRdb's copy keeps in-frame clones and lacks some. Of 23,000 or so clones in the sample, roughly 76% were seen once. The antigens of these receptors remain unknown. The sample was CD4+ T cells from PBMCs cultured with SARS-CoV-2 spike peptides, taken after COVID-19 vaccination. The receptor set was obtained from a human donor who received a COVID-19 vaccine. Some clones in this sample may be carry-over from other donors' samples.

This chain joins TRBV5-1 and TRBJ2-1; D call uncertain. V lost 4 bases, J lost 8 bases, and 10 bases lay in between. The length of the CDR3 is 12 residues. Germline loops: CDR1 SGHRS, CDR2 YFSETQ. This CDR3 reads CASSPGADEQFF. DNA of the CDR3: TGCGCCAGCAGCCCCGGAGCAGATGAGCAGTTCTTC. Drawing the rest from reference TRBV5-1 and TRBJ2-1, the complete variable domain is KAGVTQTPRYLIKTRGQQVTLSCSPISGHRSVSWYQQTPGQGLQFLFEYFSETQRNKGNFPGRFSGRQFSNSRSEMNVSTLELGDSALYLCASSPGADEQFFGPGTRLTVL.

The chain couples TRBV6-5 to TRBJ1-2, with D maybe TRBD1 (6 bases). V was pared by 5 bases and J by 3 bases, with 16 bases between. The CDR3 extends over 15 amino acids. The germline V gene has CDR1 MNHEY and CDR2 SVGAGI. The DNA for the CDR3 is TGTGCCAGCAGTACAAACAGGGACTGGCACTATGGCTACACCTTC. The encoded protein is CASSTNRDWHYGYTF.

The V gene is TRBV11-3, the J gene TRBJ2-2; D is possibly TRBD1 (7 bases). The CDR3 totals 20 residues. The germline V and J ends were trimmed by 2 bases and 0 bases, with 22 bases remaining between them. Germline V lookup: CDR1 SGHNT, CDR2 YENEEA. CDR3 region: CASSLRPPGRQGSNTGELFF. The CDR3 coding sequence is TGTGCCAGCAGCTTAAGGCCCCCCGGGAGACAGGGCTCGAACACCGGGGAGCTGTTTTTT.

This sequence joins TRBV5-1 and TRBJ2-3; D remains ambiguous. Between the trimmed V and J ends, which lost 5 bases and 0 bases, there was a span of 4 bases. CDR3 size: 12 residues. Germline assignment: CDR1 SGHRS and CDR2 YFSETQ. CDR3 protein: CASRLSTDTQYF. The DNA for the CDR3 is TGCGCCAGCAGGTTAAGCACAGATACGCAGTATTTT.

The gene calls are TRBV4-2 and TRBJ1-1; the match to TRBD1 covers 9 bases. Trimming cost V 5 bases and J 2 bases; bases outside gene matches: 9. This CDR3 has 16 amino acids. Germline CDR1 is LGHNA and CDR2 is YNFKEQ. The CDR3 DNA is TGTGCCAGCAGCATCGCGACAGGGGGAATAAACACTGAAGCTTTCTTT. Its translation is CASSIATGGINTEAFF.

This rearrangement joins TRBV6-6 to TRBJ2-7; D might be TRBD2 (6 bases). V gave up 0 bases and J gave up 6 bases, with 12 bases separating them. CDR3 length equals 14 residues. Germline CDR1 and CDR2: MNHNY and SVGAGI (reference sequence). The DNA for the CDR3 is TGTGCCAGCAGTTACTCGGGGGGAGGCTTCGAGCAGTACGTC. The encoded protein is CASSYSGGGFEQYV.

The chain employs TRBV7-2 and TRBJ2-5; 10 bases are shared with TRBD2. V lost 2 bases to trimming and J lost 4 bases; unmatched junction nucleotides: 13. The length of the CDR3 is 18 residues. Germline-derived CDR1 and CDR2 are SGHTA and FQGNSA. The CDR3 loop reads CASSLRPSGGREGETQYF. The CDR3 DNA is TGTGCCAGCAGCTTAAGGCCTAGCGGGGGTAGGGAAGGAGAGACCCAGTACTTC.

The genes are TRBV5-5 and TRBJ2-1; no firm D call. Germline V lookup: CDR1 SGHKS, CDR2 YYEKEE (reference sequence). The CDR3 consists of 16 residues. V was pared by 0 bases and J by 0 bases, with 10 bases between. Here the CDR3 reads CASSLGPAGSYNEQFF. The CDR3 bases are TGTGCCAGCAGCTTGGGCCCGGCCGGCTCCTACAATGAGCAGTTCTTC.

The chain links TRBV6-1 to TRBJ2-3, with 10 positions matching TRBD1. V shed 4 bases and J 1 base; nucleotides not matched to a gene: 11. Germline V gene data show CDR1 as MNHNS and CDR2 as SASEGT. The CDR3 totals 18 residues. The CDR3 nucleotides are TGTGCCAGCAGTGGTAGGACAGGGGGAGGCCTCCGCACAGATACGCAGTATTTT. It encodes CASSGRTGGGLRTDTQYF.

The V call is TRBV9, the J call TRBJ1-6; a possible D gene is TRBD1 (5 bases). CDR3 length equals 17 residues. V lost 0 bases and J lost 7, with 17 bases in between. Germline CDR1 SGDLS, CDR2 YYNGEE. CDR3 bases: TGTGCCAGCAGCGTAGGTCTTTGGGGGGGTACCAATTCACCCCTCCACTTT. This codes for CASSVGLWGGTNSPLHF.

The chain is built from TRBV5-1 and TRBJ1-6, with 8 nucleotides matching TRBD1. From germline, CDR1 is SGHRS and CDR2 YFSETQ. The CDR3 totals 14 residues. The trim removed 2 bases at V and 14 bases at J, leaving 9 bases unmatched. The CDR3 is CASSLTETGGTLHF. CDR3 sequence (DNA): TGCGCCAGCAGCTTAACCGAAACAGGGGGAACCCTCCACTTT.

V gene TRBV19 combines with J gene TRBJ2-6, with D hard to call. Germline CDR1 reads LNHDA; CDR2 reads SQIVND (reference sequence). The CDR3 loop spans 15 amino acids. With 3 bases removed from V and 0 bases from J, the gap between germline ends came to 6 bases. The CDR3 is CASSIHGSGANVLTF. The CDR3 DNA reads TGTGCCAGTAGTATCCACGGCTCTGGGGCCAACGTCCTGACTTTC. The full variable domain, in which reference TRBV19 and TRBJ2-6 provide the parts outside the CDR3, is DGGITQSPKYLFRKEGQNVTLSCEQNLNHDAMYWYRQDPGQGLRLIYYSQIVNDFQKGDIAEGYSVSREKKESFPLTVTSAQKNPTAFYLCASSIHGSGANVLTFGAGSRLTVL.

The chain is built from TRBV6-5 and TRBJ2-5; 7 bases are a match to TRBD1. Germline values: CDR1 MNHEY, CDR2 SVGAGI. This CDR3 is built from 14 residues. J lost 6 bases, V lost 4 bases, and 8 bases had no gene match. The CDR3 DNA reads TGTGCCAGCAGTTCAACAGGGGAATTGAAGACCCAGTACTTC. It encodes CASSSTGELKTQYF.

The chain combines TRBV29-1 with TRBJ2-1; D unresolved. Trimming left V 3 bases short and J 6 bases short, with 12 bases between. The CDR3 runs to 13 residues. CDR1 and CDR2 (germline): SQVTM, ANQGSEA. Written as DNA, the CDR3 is TGCAGCGTTGACCCCAGCTACGGCAATGAGCAGTTCTTC. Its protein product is CSVDPSYGNEQFF.

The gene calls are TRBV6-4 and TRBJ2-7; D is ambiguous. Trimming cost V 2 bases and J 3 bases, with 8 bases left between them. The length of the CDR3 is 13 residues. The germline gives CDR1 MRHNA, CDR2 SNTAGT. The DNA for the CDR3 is TGTGCCAGCAGTGACGGCACTCACTACGAGCAGTACGTC. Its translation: CASSDGTHYEQYV.

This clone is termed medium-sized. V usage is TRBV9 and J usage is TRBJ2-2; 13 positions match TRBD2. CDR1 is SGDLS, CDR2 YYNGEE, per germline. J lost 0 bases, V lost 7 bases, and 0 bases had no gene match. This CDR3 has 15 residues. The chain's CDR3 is CASGTSGTNTGELFF. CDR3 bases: TGTGCCAGCGGGACTAGCGGGACGAACACCGGGGAGCTGTTTTTT.

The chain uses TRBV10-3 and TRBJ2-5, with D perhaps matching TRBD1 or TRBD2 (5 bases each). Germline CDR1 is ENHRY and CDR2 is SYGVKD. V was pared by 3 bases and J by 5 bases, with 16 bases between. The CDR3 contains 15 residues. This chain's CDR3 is CAISDRVRDEETQYF. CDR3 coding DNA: TGTGCCATCAGTGACAGGGTTCGGGACGAGGAGACCCAGTACTTC.